Given below is one T cell receptor (beta chain) in context. This specimen belongs to a study of blood T cell repertoires in COVID-19. The CDR3 is 13 amino acids. Trimming took off 1 base at V and 1 base at J, with 3 bases between the two ends. CDR1 and CDR2 from the germline V gene are ENHRY and SYGVKD. Sequenced by immunoSEQ multiplex PCR; TCRdb stores in-frame clones only, minus some. The sample carries around 99,000 clones, 85% to 90% recorded once. The chain recombines TRBV10-3 with TRBJ2-3; D remains unclear. The sequence derives from a human donor in a cohort sampled during active COVID-19. The sequenced material came from peripheral blood. CDR3 sequence (DNA): TGTGCCATCAGTGAGTTAGGCACAGATACGCAGTATTTT. Its protein product is CAISELGTDTQYF.